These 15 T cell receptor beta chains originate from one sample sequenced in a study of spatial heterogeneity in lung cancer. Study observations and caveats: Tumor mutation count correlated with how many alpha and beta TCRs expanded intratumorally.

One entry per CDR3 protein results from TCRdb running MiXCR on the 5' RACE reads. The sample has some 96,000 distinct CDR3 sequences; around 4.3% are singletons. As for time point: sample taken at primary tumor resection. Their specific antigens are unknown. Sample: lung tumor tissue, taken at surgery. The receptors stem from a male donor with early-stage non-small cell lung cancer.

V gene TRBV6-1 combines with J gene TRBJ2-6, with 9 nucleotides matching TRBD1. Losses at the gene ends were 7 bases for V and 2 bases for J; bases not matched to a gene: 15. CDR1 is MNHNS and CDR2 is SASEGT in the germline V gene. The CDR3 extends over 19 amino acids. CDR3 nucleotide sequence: TGTGCCAGCACCCACCGGGGGACAGGGATCAGAACTGGGGCCAACGTCCTGACTTTC. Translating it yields CASTHRGTGIRTGANVLTF.

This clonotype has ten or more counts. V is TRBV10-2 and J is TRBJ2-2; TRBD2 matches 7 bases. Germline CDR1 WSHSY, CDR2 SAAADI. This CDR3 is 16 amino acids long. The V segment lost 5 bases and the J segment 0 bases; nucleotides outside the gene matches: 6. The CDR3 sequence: CASSISGHANTGELFF. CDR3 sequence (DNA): TGCGCCAGCAGTATTAGCGGGCACGCGAACACCGGGGAGCTGTTTTTT.

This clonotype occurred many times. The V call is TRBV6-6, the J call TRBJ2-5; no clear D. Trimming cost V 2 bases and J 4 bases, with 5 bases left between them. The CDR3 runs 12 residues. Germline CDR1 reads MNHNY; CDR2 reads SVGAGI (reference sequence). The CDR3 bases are TGTGCCAGCAGTTACAATGGAGAGACCCAGTACTTC. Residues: CASSYNGETQYF.

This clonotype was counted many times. The DNA for the CDR3 is TGTGCCACCAGCAGAGATCTCCAAGGGGCCAACGTCCTGACTTTC. Translating gives CATSRDLQGANVLTF. The chain combines TRBV15 with TRBJ2-6; D is uncertain. CDR3 size: 15 residues. The V end was cut by 0 bases, the J end by 4 bases, with 7 bases between. Germline V CDR1 and CDR2: LNHNV, YYDKDF (reference sequence). The full variable domain, with the rest looked up from reference TRBV15 and TRBJ2-6, is DAMVIQNPRYQVTQFGKPVTLSCSQTLNHNVMYWYQQKSSQAPKLLFHYYDKDFNNEADTPDNFQSRRPNTSFCFLDIRSPGLGDTAMYLCATSRDLQGANVLTFGAGSRLTVL.

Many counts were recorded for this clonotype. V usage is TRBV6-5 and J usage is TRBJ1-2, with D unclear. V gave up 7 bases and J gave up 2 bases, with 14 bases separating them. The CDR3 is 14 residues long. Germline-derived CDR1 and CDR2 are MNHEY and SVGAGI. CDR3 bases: TGTGCCAGCACCCCGGCCGGACCAAACTATGGCTACACCTTC. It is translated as CASTPAGPNYGYTF.

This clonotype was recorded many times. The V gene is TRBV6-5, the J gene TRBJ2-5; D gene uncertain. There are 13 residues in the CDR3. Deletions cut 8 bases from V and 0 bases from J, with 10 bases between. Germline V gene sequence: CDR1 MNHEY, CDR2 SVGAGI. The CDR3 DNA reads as TGTGCCAGCCGACAAGGGTACCAAGAGACCCAGTACTTC. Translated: CASRQGYQETQYF.

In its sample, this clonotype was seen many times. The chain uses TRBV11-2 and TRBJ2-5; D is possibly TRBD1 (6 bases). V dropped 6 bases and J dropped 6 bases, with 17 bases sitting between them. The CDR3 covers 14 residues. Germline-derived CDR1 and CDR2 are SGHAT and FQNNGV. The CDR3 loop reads CASSRLQGRQTQYF. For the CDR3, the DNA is TGTGCCAGCAGTCGCTTACAGGGACGGCAGACCCAGTACTTC.

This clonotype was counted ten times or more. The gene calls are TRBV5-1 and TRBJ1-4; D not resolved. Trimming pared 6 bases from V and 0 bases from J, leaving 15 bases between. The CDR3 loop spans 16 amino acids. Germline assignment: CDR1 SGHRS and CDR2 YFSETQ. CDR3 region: CASTPGGFATNEKLFF. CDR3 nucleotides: TGCGCCAGCACCCCGGGAGGGTTTGCAACTAATGAAAAACTGTTTTTT.

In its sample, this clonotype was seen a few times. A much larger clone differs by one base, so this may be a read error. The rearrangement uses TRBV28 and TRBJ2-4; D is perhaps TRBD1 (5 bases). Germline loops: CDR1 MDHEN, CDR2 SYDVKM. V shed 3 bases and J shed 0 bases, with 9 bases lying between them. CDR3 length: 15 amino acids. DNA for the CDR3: TGTGCCAGCAGTTTGTGGGGCCTAGCCAAAAACATTCAGTACTTC. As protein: CASSLWGLAKNIQYF.

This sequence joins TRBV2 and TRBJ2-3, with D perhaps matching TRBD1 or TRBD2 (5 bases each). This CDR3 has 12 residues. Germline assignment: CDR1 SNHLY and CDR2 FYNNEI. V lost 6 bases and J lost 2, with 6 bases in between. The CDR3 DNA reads TGTGCCAGCAGCGGGACCACAGATACGCAGTATTTT. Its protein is CASSGTTDTQYF.

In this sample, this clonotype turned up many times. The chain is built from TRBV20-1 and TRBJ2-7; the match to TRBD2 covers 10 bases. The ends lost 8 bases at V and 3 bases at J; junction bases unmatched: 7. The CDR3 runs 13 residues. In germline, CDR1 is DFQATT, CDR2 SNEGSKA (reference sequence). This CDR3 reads CSFSGRNNYEQYF. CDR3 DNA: TGCAGTTTTAGCGGGAGGAACAACTACGAGCAGTACTTC.

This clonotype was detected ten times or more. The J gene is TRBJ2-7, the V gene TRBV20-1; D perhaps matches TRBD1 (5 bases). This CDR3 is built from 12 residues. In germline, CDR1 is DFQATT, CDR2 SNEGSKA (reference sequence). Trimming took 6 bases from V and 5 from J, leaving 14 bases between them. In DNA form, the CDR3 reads TGCAGTGCCGATCTAGGGGAAGACGAGCAGTACTTC. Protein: CSADLGEDEQYF.

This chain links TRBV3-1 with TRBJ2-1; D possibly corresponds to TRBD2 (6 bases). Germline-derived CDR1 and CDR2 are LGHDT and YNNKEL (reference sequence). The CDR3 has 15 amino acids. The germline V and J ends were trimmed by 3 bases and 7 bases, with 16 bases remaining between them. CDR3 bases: TGTGCCAGCAGCCACATCCTCGGGGGAGGAAATGAGCAGTTCTTC. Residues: CASSHILGGGNEQFF.

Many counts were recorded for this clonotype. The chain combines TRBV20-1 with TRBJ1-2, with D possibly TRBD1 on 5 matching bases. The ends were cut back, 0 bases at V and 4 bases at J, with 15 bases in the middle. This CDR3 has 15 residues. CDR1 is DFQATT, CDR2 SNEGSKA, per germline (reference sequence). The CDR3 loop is CSARDDSRQGYGYTF. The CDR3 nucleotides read TGCAGTGCTAGAGATGATTCGAGGCAGGGCTATGGCTACACCTTC.

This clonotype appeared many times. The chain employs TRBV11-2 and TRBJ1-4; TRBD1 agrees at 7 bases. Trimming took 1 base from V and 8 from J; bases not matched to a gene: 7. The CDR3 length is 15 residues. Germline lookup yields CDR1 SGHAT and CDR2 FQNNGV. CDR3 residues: CASSLGDRDVEKLFF. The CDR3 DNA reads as TGTGCCAGCAGCTTAGGTGACAGGGATGTCGAAAAACTGTTTTTT.